The 5 T cell receptor beta chains below were found in one sample sequenced in a study of blood T cell repertoires in COVID-19. Sequencing was performed with immunoSEQ multiplex PCR; in TCRdb, only in-frame clones are kept and a portion is missing. Of approximately 120,000 clones detected, over 60% appear once; the ten largest clones hold around 4.2%. What was sequenced was peripheral blood. These receptors were collected from a human donor in a cohort sampled during active or convalescent COVID-19.

This chain uses TRBV7-2 with TRBJ2-5; 9 bases map to TRBD2. CDR1 and CDR2 from the germline V gene are SGHTA and FQGNSA. After removal of 5 bases from V and 3 bases from J, the junction contained 13 bases not matched to a gene. The CDR3 loop spans 17 amino acids. CDR3 bases: TGTGCCAGCAGCGTTACCGGGACTAGCTTTCCGAAAGAGACCCAGTACTTC. Translating it yields CASSVTGTSFPKETQYF.

The chain recombines TRBV14 with TRBJ1-1; D unresolved. The CDR3 consists of 15 residues. Germline loops: CDR1 SGHDN, CDR2 FVKESK. The V gene lost 3 bases and the J gene lost 1 base, with 12 bases spanning the gap. CDR3 DNA: TGTGCCAGCAGCCATGATCCAGGTGCGAACACTGAAGCTTTCTTT. Translated: CASSHDPGANTEAFF. Complete variable domain (other parts from reference TRBV14 and TRBJ1-1): EAGVTQFPSHSVIEKGQTVTLRCDPISGHDNLYWYRRVMGKEIKFLLHFVKESKQDESGMPNNRFLAERTGGTYSTLKVQPAELEDSGVYFCASSHDPGANTEAFFGQGTRLTVV.

Details on this clone: Other DNA sequences of this sample code for an identical CDR3. This rearrangement joins TRBV24-1 to TRBJ1-2; TRBD1 is a possible D gene (5 bases). Germline V gene data show CDR1 as KGHDR and CDR2 as SFDVKD. The germline V and J ends were trimmed by 4 bases and 0 bases, with 8 bases remaining between them. CDR3 length: 14 residues. The CDR3 is CATSDPGTNYGYTF. The CDR3, as DNA: TGTGCCACCAGTGACCCAGGGACTAACTATGGCTACACCTTC.

The chain joins TRBV24-1 to TRBJ2-3; D uncertain. Germline-derived CDR1 and CDR2 are KGHDR and SFDVKD. CDR3 length equals 13 residues. The V gene lost 9 bases and the J gene lost 0 bases, with 9 bases spanning the gap. This CDR3 reads CATRLGSTDTQYF. Here the CDR3 DNA reads TGTGCCACCCGCCTCGGGAGCACAGATACGCAGTATTTT.

The chain recombines TRBV28 with TRBJ2-7, with a possible D match to TRBD1 (5 bases). This CDR3 comprises 14 residues. V dropped 2 bases and J dropped 7 bases, with 15 bases sitting between them. CDR1 is MDHEN and CDR2 is SYDVKM in the germline V gene. Here the CDR3 DNA reads TGTGCCAGCAGTTTAGGCTCCCAGGGTTTGGAGCAGTACTTC. Translation gives CASSLGSQGLEQYF.